This TCR beta chain emerged from a study of immune evolution from preneoplasia to lung adenocarcinoma. Study-wide results and limits: Later-stage lesions seemingly showed higher T cell density and diversity than normal lung. Normal lung had the highest top T cell clone frequencies.

Only in-frame clones appear in the TCRdb table, and some are missing; sequencing was by immunoSEQ multiplex PCR. Among approximately 4,000 clones listed, roughly 76% were seen once. Patients had resection in Japan or China between the mid-2010s and the late 2010s. H&E slides confirmed each diagnosis, reviewed by two pathologists independently. The V gene's germline CDR1 is MNHNY and CDR2 SVGAGI (reference sequence). The germline V and J ends were trimmed by 2 bases and 1 base, with 15 bases remaining between them. This CDR3 has 16 residues. Turning to this clone: The antigen remains undetermined.

Sequencing was done on a sample of FFPE adjacent normal lung tissue. The V call is TRBV6-6, the J call TRBJ2-7; possible D gene TRBD1, 6 bases. This receptor was obtained from a person between 70 and 80 years old with lung adenocarcinoma. In nucleotides, the CDR3 is TGTGCCAGCAGTTACATTAAGGACAGATTTTCCTACGAGCAGTACTTC. This gives the protein CASSYIKDRFSYEQYF.